The 21 T cell receptor beta chains in this list originate from one sample, sequenced in a study of CD8 T cells in ankylosing spondylitis. Regarding the study as a whole: A TCR beta motif of fewer than ten highly homologous variants seemed to mark ankylosing spondylitis blood.

No antigen has been assigned to these receptors. TCRdb redid the calling of the 5' RACE reads with MiXCR, one entry per CDR3 protein. The sample shows 500,000 or so distinct CDR3 sequences, approximately 5.3% of them seen only once. The source material was blood, either unsorted or a sorted T cell fraction (not recorded which). These receptors were obtained from a male donor with ankylosing spondylitis.

The rearrangement joins TRBV7-2 to TRBJ2-7, with 8 bases that match TRBD2. After removal of 3 bases from V and 2 bases from J, the junction contained 12 bases not matched to a gene. CDR3 length: 17 amino acids. CDR1 and CDR2 (germline): SGHTA, FQGNSA. The CDR3 bases are TGTGCCAGCAGCTTTAACCCTCGCGGGGGGTTTCCCTACGAGCAGTACTTC. It specifies CASSFNPRGGFPYEQYF.

This clonotype was seen at least ten times. The CDR3 DNA follows: TGTGCCATCAGTGTCGGGACAGCGAACACCGGGGAGCTGTTTTTT. Translation gives CAISVGTANTGELFF. The chain is built from TRBV10-3 and TRBJ2-2, with 7 positions matching TRBD1. The V gene end was trimmed by 4 bases and the J gene end by 0 bases; junction bases not matched to a gene: 2. The germline CDR1 and CDR2 sequences are ENHRY and SYGVKD. The CDR3 runs 15 residues.

This clonotype was seen ten or more times. V usage is TRBV5-5 and J usage is TRBJ1-4; D not certain. Trimming removed 4 bases from V and 0 bases from J, with 13 bases in between. Germline-derived CDR1 and CDR2 are SGHKS and YYEKEE (reference sequence). CDR3 size: 16 residues. DNA for the CDR3: TGTGCCAGCAGCCCCAGGACTGGTGCAACTAATGAAAAACTGTTTTTT. It is translated as CASSPRTGATNEKLFF.

This clonotype was counted between two and nine times. V gene TRBV20-1 combines with J gene TRBJ2-1, with D tentatively TRBD2 (5 bases). The V gene's germline CDR1 is DFQATT and CDR2 SNEGSKA (reference sequence). Trimming took off 3 bases at V and 7 bases at J, with 19 bases between the two ends. This CDR3 region has 15 residues. In DNA form, the CDR3 reads TGCAGTGCTAGCCCTCCTGGACTGGGATCGAATGAGCAGTTCTTC. It yields the protein CSASPPGLGSNEQFF.

The sample holds many counts of this clonotype. This chain joins TRBV12-3 or TRBV12-4 and TRBJ2-4; no firm D call. This CDR3 has 16 amino acids. Trimming pared 3 bases from V and 0 bases from J, leaving 12 bases between. This chain's CDR3 is CASSFSRSLAKNIQYF. In DNA, the CDR3 is TGTGCCAGCAGTTTTTCCAGGTCCTTAGCCAAAAACATTCAGTACTTC.

This clonotype was seen at least ten times. In nucleotides, the CDR3 is TGCAGTGCTAGAAGTCGGCTAGCGGGGGGCACCGGGGAGCTGTTTTTT. Residues: CSARSRLAGGTGELFF. The V and J genes are TRBV20-1 and TRBJ2-2; TRBD2 matches at 11 bases. The CDR3 loop spans 16 amino acids. CDR1 is DFQATT and CDR2 is SNEGSKA in the germline V gene (reference sequence). Unmatched junction bases numbered 6, after V lost 2 bases and J lost 4 bases.

The chain links TRBV20-1 to TRBJ2-1, with 7 bases fitting TRBD2. CDR3 length equals 12 residues. CDR1 and CDR2 (germline): DFQATT, SNEGSKA (reference sequence). After removal of 6 bases from V and 11 bases from J, the junction contained 10 bases not matched to a gene. The CDR3 protein is CSAHGGVPQQFF. CDR3 nucleotides: TGCAGTGCCCATGGGGGGGTACCTCAGCAGTTCTTC.

In this sample, this clonotype turned up many times. The rearrangement joins TRBV9 to TRBJ2-7; 11 bases agree with TRBD2. The V gene end was trimmed by 3 bases and the J gene end by 3 bases; junction bases not matched to a gene: 2. This CDR3 has 14 residues. The germline V gene encodes CDR1 SGDLS and CDR2 YYNGEE. Here the CDR3 DNA reads TGTGCCAGCAGCGCGGGACTAGCGGACTACGAGCAGTACTTC. Its translation: CASSAGLADYEQYF.

The sample holds many counts of this clonotype. This sequence joins TRBV20-1 and TRBJ1-2; a possible D gene is TRBD1 (6 bases). Trimming cost V 1 base and J 1 base, with 13 bases left between them. The CDR3 totals 15 residues. Germline lookup yields CDR1 DFQATT and CDR2 SNEGSKA (reference sequence). The CDR3 region has the DNA TGCAGTGCTAGAGTCGGGGGCCTTTATAACTATGGCTACACCTTC. This translates into CSARVGGLYNYGYTF.

There are many counts of this clonotype. The chain is built from TRBV20-1 and TRBJ2-7, with 7 bases lining up with TRBD1. Per the germline V gene, CDR1 is DFQATT and CDR2 is SNEGSKA (reference sequence). This CDR3 comprises 14 residues. J was trimmed by 3 bases and V by 5 bases; bases with no gene match: 10. CDR3 nucleotide sequence: TGCAGTGCTCCGACACAGGGGTACAGCTACGAGCAGTACTTC. It specifies CSAPTQGYSYEQYF.

This clonotype has ten or more counts. This sequence joins TRBV20-1 and TRBJ2-3; 8 bases are a match to TRBD2. The CDR3 extends over 15 amino acids. The V and J ends lost 5 bases and 2 bases, in that order; junction bases with no gene match: 9. Germline V gene sequence: CDR1 DFQATT, CDR2 SNEGSKA (reference sequence). CDR3 in DNA: TGCAGTGCTTCGTGGACTAGCAGAGTCACAGATACGCAGTATTTT. This translates into CSASWTSRVTDTQYF.

This clonotype occurred many times. The chain combines TRBV10-3 with TRBJ2-5; 9 bases are a match to TRBD1. Unmatched junction bases numbered 5, after V lost 0 bases and J lost 6 bases. The CDR3 totals 15 residues. From germline, CDR1 is ENHRY and CDR2 SYGVKD. For the CDR3, the DNA is TGTGCCATCAGTGAGTCAGGGACAGGGCAAAAGACCCAGTACTTC. Its translation is CAISESGTGQKTQYF.

The gene calls are TRBV7-6 and TRBJ2-3; TRBD2 matches 8 bases. V shed 5 bases and J 0 bases; nucleotides not matched to a gene: 4. This CDR3 comprises 15 residues. The V gene's germline CDR1 is SGHVS and CDR2 FNYEAQ. The CDR3 region is CASSDPGGSTDTQYF. The CDR3 DNA follows: TGTGCCAGCAGCGACCCGGGGGGGAGCACAGATACGCAGTATTTT.

This clonotype was found many times. This rearrangement joins TRBV25-1 to TRBJ2-1; TRBD1 matches at 7 bases. Germline trimming cut 5 bases from V and 10 bases from J; bases unmatched to any gene: 2. CDR1 MGHDK and CDR2 SYGVNS come from the germline V gene. This CDR3 region has 11 residues. CDR3 loop: CASSNRGEQFF. CDR3 DNA: TGTGCCAGCAGTAACAGGGGAGAGCAGTTCTTC.

The V and J genes are TRBV25-1 and TRBJ2-7, with 9 bases aligning to TRBD1. The germline gives CDR1 MGHDK, CDR2 SYGVNS. The length of the CDR3 is 14 residues. Trimming removed 5 bases from V and 7 bases from J; junction bases left unmatched: 9. Written as DNA, the CDR3 is TGTGCCAGCAGTCTGGGGGACAGGGTGGGGGAGCAGTACTTC. It encodes CASSLGDRVGEQYF.

The DNA of the CDR3 is TGTGCCAGCAGCCAAGATCTCGGCAGGGCCAATCCCGGGGGCCATGGCAATGAGCAGTTCTTC. Its translation: CASSQDLGRANPGGHGNEQFF. This sequence joins TRBV3-1 and TRBJ2-1, with D perhaps given as TRBD1 or TRBD2 (6 bases each). The CDR3 covers 21 residues. Trimming stripped 0 bases from V and 6 bases from J, with 30 bases between. From germline, CDR1 is LGHDT and CDR2 YNNKEL (reference sequence).

This clonotype has at least ten counts. This chain uses TRBV25-1 with TRBJ2-2; D is unresolved. This CDR3 spans 15 amino acids. Deletions cut 4 bases from V and 0 bases from J, with 9 bases between. Germline CDR1 is MGHDK and CDR2 is SYGVNS. CDR3 loop: CASSATNPNTGELFF. The CDR3 DNA reads as TGTGCCAGCAGTGCTACAAATCCGAACACCGGGGAGCTGTTTTTT.

This clonotype was seen at least ten times. The CDR3 protein is CSVAILAGGPTEQFF. CDR3 DNA: TGCAGCGTCGCTATTCTAGCGGGAGGGCCCACTGAGCAGTTCTTC. V usage is TRBV29-1 and J usage is TRBJ2-1; TRBD2 matches 12 bases. Looked up from germline, CDR1 is SQVTM and CDR2 is ANQGSEA. This CDR3 contains 15 residues. The ends lost 6 bases at V and 9 bases at J; junction bases unmatched: 12.

This clonotype was detected many times. The J gene is TRBJ2-7, the V gene TRBV20-1, with 7 positions matching TRBD1. The CDR3 spans 13 residues. Germline loops: CDR1 DFQATT, CDR2 SNEGSKA (reference sequence). With V trimmed by 6 bases and J by 3 bases, 8 bases remained unmatched. The CDR3 loop reads CSAIRDRNYEQYF. The CDR3 DNA reads TGCAGTGCCATCCGGGACAGAAACTACGAGCAGTACTTC.

This clonotype was counted a few times. This chain joins TRBV6-2 or TRBV6-3 and TRBJ2-7; tentatively, D is TRBD1 or TRBD2 (5 bases each). This CDR3 is 14 amino acids long. CDR1 and CDR2 from the germline V gene are MNHEY and SVGEGT. Trimming stripped 7 bases from V and 6 bases from J, with 19 bases between. CDR3 residues: CASIRDGSLAEQYF. As DNA, the CDR3 is TGTGCCAGCATCAGGGACGGTTCCTTGGCCGAGCAGTACTTC.

This clonotype has a count of ten or more. The chain combines TRBV29-1 with TRBJ2-7; 8 nucleotides line up with TRBD1. CDR1 and CDR2 from the germline V gene are SQVTM and ANQGSEA. The CDR3 is made up of 14 amino acids. The trim removed 4 bases at V and 3 bases at J, leaving 8 bases unmatched. CDR3 protein: CSVGRGTGNYEQYF. In DNA, the CDR3 is TGCAGCGTTGGTCGCGGGACAGGTAACTACGAGCAGTACTTC.